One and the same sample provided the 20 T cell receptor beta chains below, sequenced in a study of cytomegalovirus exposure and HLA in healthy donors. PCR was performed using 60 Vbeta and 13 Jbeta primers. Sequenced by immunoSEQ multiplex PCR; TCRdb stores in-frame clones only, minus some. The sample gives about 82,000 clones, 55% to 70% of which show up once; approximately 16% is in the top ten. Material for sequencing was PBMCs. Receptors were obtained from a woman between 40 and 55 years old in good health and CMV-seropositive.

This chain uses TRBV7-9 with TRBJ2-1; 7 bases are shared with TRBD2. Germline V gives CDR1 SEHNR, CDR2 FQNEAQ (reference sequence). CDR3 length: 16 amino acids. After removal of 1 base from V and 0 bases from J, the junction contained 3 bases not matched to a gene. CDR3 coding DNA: TGTGCCAGCAGCTTAGTCGGCGGGAGCTCCTACAATGAGCAGTTCTTC. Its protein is CASSLVGGSSYNEQFF.

The CDR3 region is CASSSQETQYF. CDR3 coding DNA: TGTGCCAGCAGTTCACAAGAGACCCAGTACTTC. The gene calls are TRBV28 and TRBJ2-5; D is uncertain. CDR3 length: 11 amino acids. Germline lookup yields CDR1 MDHEN and CDR2 SYDVKM. The V end was cut by 4 bases, the J end by 2 bases, with 2 bases between. The full variable domain, completed using reference TRBV28 and TRBJ2-5, is DVKVTQSSRYLVKRTGEKVFLECVQDMDHENMFWYRQDPGLGLRLIYFSYDVKMKEKGDIPEGYSVSREKKERFSLILESASTNQTSMYLCASSSQETQYFGPGTRLLVL.

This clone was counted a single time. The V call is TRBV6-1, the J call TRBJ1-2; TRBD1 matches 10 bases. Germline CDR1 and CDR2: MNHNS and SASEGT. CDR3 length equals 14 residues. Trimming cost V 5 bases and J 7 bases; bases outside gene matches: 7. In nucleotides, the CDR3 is TGTGCCAGCAGTAGGCCGGGACAGGGGACTGGCTACACCTTC. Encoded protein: CASSRPGQGTGYTF.

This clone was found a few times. The CDR3 DNA follows: TGTGCCAGCAGGACAGGGGGGTACGATGAAAAACTGTTTTTT. Translated, it gives CASRTGGYDEKLFF. V gene TRBV28 combines with J gene TRBJ1-4, with 9 bases matching TRBD1. The germline CDR1 and CDR2 sequences are MDHEN and SYDVKM. With 6 bases clipped from V and 6 bases from J, the junction kept 5 bases outside the gene matches. The CDR3 totals 14 residues.

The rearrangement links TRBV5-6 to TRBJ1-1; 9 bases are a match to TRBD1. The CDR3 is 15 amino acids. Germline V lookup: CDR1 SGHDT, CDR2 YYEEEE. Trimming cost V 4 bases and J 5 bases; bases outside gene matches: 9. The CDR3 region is CASSPGQGGITEAFF. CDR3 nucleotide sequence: TGTGCCAGCAGCCCGGGACAGGGTGGTATAACTGAAGCTTTCTTT.

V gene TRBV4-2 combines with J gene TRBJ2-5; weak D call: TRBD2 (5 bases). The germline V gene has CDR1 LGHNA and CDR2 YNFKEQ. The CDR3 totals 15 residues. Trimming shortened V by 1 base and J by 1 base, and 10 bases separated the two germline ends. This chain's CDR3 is CASSQGPEAQETQYF. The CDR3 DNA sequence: TGTGCCAGCAGCCAAGGCCCGGAGGCCCAAGAGACCCAGTACTTC.

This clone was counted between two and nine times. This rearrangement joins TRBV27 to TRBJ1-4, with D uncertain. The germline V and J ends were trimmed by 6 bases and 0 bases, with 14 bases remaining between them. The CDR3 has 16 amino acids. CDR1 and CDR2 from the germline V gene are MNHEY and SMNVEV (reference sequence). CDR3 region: CASSRNPTSTNEKLFF. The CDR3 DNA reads TGTGCCAGCAGCCGAAACCCTACCTCAACTAATGAAAAACTGTTTTTT.

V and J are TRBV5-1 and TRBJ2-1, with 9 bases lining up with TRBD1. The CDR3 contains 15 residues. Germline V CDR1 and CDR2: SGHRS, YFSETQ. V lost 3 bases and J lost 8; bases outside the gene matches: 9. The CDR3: CASSSGQGLWDEQFF. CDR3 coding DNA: TGCGCCAGCAGCTCGGGACAGGGTTTATGGGATGAGCAGTTCTTC.

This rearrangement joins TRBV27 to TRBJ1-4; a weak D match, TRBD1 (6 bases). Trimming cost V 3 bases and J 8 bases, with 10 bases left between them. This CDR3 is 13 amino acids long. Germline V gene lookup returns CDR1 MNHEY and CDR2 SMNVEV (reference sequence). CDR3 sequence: CASSFRDNEKLFF. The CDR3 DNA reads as TGTGCCAGCAGTTTCCGGGACAACGAAAAACTGTTTTTT.

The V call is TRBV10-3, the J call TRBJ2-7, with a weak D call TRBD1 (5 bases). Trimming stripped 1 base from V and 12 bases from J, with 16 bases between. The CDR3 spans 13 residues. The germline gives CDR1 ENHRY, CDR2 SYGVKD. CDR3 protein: CAISEFSDQGGYF. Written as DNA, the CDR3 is TGTGCCATCAGTGAGTTTTCGGACCAGGGTGGGTACTTC.

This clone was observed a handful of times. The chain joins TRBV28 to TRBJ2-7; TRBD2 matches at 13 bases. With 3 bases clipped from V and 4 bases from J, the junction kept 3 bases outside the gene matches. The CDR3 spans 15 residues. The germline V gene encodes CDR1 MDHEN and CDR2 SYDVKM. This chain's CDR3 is CASSFATSGGYEQYF. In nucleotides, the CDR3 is TGTGCCAGCAGTTTCGCGACTAGCGGGGGGTACGAGCAGTACTTC.

The CDR3: CASSQDGINRANYGYTF. The CDR3 DNA reads as TGCGCCAGCAGCCAAGATGGTATAAATCGAGCTAACTATGGCTACACCTTC. V and J are TRBV4-3 and TRBJ1-2; D is unresolved. The CDR3 loop spans 17 amino acids. V lost 0 bases to trimming and J lost 0 bases, with 14 bases between them. CDR1 is LGHNA and CDR2 is YSLEER in the germline V gene.

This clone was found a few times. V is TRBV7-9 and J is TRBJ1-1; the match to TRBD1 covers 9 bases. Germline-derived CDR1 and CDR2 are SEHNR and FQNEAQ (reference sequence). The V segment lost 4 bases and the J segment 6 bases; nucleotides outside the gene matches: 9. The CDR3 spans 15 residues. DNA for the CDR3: TGTGCCAGCAGCTCCTATACAGGGGGCTCGGCTGAAGCTTTCTTT. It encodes CASSSYTGGSAEAFF.

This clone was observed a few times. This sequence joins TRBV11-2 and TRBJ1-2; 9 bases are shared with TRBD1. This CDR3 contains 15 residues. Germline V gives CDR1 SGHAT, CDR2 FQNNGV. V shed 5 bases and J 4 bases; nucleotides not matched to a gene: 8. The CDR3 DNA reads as TGTGCCAGCAGCGTCGGGACAGGGTCTATCTATGGCTACACCTTC. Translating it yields CASSVGTGSIYGYTF.

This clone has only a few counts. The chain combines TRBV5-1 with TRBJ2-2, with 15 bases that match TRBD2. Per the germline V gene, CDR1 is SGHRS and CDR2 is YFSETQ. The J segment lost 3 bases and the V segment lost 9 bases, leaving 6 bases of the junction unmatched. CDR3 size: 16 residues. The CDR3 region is CATHRTSGRDTGELFF. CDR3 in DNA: TGCGCCACCCACCGGACTAGCGGGAGGGACACCGGGGAGCTGTTTTTT.

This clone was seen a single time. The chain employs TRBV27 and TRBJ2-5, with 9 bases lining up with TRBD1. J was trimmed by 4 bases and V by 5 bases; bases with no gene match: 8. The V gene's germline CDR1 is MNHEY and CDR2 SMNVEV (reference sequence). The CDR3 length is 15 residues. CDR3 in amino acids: CASSPWTGDTETQYF. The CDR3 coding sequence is TGTGCCAGCAGTCCGTGGACAGGGGATACAGAGACCCAGTACTTC.

DNA for the CDR3: TGTGCCAGCAGTCCCCACGGACAGGGACACACCGGGGAGCTGTTTTTT. This codes for CASSPHGQGHTGELFF. The chain links TRBV28 to TRBJ2-2, with 8 bases identical to TRBD1. Germline V lookup: CDR1 MDHEN, CDR2 SYDVKM. The V gene end was trimmed by 5 bases and the J gene end by 3 bases; junction bases not matched to a gene: 8. CDR3 length: 16 amino acids.

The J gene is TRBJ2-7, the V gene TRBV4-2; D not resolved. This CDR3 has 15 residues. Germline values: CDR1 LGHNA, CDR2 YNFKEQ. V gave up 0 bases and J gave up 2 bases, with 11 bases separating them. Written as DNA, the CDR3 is TGTGCCAGCAGCCAAGATCCGCTGGCAGCCTACGAGCAGTACTTC. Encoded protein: CASSQDPLAAYEQYF.

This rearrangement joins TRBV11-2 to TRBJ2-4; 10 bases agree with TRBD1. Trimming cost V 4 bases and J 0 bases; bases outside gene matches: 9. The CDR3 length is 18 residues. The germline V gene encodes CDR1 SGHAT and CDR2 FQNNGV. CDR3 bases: TGTGCCAGCAGCTCCGGGACAGGGGCGTTACTAGCCAAAAACATTCAGTACTTC. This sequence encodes CASSSGTGALLAKNIQYF.

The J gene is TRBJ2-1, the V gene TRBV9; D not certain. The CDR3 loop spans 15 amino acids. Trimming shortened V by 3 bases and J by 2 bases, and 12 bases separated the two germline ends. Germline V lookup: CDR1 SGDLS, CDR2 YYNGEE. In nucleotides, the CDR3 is TGTGCCAGCAGCGCTGTCCCTGCGCCCTACAATGAGCAGTTCTTC. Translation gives CASSAVPAPYNEQFF.